This T cell receptor beta chain was captured in a study of shared clonotypes between healthy human individuals. Study information: A donor's plate count was three for CD4 naive and three for CD4 memory; CD8 naive had two and CD8 memory one. Whole-study findings and limits: Among non-shared clonotypes, generation probabilities were lower than among those shared by all four donors.

The CDR3 is 12 residues long. Germline CDR1 is SGHDT and CDR2 is YYEEEE. Trimming took off 3 bases at V and 7 bases at J, with 8 bases between the two ends. This clone was seen once. Antigen specificity is unknown. Other DNA sequences in this sample translate to the same CDR3. Per the study methods: From ImmunoSEQ came sequences covering only the junction and carrying no quality scores, so filtering differed. Sequencing was performed with immunoSEQ multiplex PCR; in TCRdb, only in-frame clones are kept and a portion is missing. The V and J calls and clone size are taken from that table; D and trimming were inferred from the DNA. The top ten clones hold more than 0.12% of a sample with roughly 2.6 million clones, 85% to 95% of them seen once.

Sequencing input: naive CD4+ T cells sorted from blood. Stated subset: CD45RA+ positively selected. This clonotype originated in a man aged 18-30 years in good health. The chain uses TRBV5-6 and TRBJ2-1, with D hard to call. The CDR3 DNA reads as TGTGCCAGCAGCTCTAGGGTGAATGAGCAGTTCTTC. This sequence encodes CASSSRVNEQFF.